This T cell receptor beta chain was obtained from a study of memory CD4+ T cells and cytomegalovirus serostatus. Whole-study results and caveats: CMV serostatus prediction reached median AUC approximately 0.96, or 0.89 with US-trained model.

This CDR3 has 13 residues. V dropped 5 bases and J dropped 3; count of bases not matched to a gene: 3. CDR1 is SGHAT and CDR2 is FQDESV in the germline V gene (reference sequence). Of note for this clone: Its antigen remains unidentified.

The assay was immunoSEQ multiplex PCR, and TCRdb's table has in-frame clones only and misses some. The repertoire holds some 50,000 clones, with roughly four fifths as singletons. The sort gate was single viable CD3+CD4+CD8-CD45RO+ cells for memory CD4+ T cells. The clonotype originates from an adult in good health and CMV-seropositive. Sequenced: memory CD4+ T cells from blood. The chain couples TRBV11-1 to TRBJ1-2; 7 positions match TRBD1. DNA of the CDR3: TGTGCCAGCAGCCGCGACAGGGACTATGGCTACACCTTC. Translation: CASSRDRDYGYTF.